The 7 T cell receptor beta chains below come from one sample, sequenced in a study of blood T cell repertoires in COVID-19 (dated by TCRdb to 2018 to 2021). Library generation was performed with the immunoSEQ multiplex PCR assay. TCRdb provides this immuneACCESS table in a form limited to in-frame rearrangements. Some clones are lacking; in checked studies, under half of them reflect an unresolved V gene, and why the rest are absent is not known. Present in this sample are around 180,000 clones, roughly 84% of which were seen just once. The ten most abundant clones make up around 6.9% of the sample. The specimen sequenced was peripheral blood. The receptors originated from an elderly man with COVID-19, enrolled during active disease.

The chain links TRBV4-2 to TRBJ2-5; D may be TRBD2 (5 bases). CDR1 and CDR2 from the germline V gene are LGHNA and YNFKEQ. Trimming removed 5 bases from V and 3 bases from J, with 10 bases in between. This CDR3 comprises 13 residues. CDR3 DNA sequence: TGTGCCAGCAGCGGGGAGACCGAAGAGACCCAGTACTTC. Translating gives CASSGETEETQYF.

This sequence joins TRBV9 and TRBJ2-3; possible D gene TRBD2, 6 bases. The V gene lost 3 bases and the J gene lost 0 bases, with 8 bases spanning the gap. Germline CDR1 reads SGDLS; CDR2 reads YYNGEE. This CDR3 spans 14 amino acids. CDR3 sequence: CASSGGTSTDTQYF. CDR3 DNA: TGTGCCAGCAGCGGGGGGACTAGCACAGATACGCAGTATTTT.

This sequence joins TRBV5-1 and TRBJ2-1, with TRBD2 matching over 8 bases. The V gene end was trimmed by 3 bases and the J gene end by 10 bases; junction bases not matched to a gene: 9. Germline CDR1 SGHRS, CDR2 YFSETQ. The CDR3 runs to 14 residues. For the CDR3, the DNA is TGCGCCAGCAGCTGGGCCGCCCGGGGGGGGGAGCAGTTCTTC. Protein sequence: CASSWAARGGEQFF.

This chain links TRBV6-4 with TRBJ2-1; maybe TRBD1 (5 bases). CDR1 and CDR2 from the germline V gene are MRHNA and SNTAGT. Trimming removed 3 bases at V and 9 bases at J, with 18 bases between. The CDR3 contains 15 residues. CDR3 region: CASSEPGRGIGEQFF. Written as DNA, the CDR3 is TGTGCCAGCAGTGAACCGGGTAGGGGAATTGGTGAGCAGTTCTTC.

V gene TRBV15 combines with J gene TRBJ2-3; TRBD2 matches at 9 bases. CDR3 length: 17 amino acids. In germline, CDR1 is LNHNV, CDR2 YYDKDF (reference sequence). J gave up 4 bases and V 0 bases, and 8 bases lay outside the gene matches. The CDR3 region has the DNA TGTGCCACCAGCAGAGATTGGGCGGGGGGGCCCCCAGATACGCAGTATTTT. The encoded protein is CATSRDWAGGPPDTQYF.

The chain recombines TRBV6-5 with TRBJ2-3; tentatively, D is TRBD1 (6 bases). Germline V lookup: CDR1 MNHEY, CDR2 SVGAGI. V was pared by 5 bases and J by 5 bases, with 11 bases between. The CDR3 has 13 residues. Here the CDR3 reads CASSPRTEDTQYF. The CDR3 DNA sequence: TGTGCCAGCAGTCCGAGGACAGAAGATACGCAGTATTTT.

The rearrangement uses TRBV28 and TRBJ1-1; the match to TRBD1 covers 9 bases. Per the germline V gene, CDR1 is MDHEN and CDR2 is SYDVKM. This CDR3 comprises 12 residues. The J segment lost 10 bases and the V segment lost 2 bases, leaving 2 bases of the junction unmatched. The CDR3 loop is CASSLEDRGAFF. CDR3 coding DNA: TGTGCCAGCAGTTTAGAGGACAGGGGAGCTTTCTTT.